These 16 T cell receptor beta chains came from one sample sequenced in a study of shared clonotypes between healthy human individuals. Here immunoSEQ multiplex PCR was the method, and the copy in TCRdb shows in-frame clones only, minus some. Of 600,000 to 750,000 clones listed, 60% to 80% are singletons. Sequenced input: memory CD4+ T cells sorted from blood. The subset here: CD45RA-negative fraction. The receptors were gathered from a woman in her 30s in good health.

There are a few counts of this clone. The CDR3 DNA follows: TGTGCCAGCAGTGAAGGACAGGGGGCAAACTATGGCTACACCTTC. It encodes CASSEGQGANYGYTF. This rearrangement joins TRBV2 to TRBJ1-2; TRBD1 matches 10 bases. The V gene end was trimmed by 1 base and the J gene end by 2 bases; junction bases not matched to a gene: 1. Germline V lookup: CDR1 SNHLY, CDR2 FYNNEI. CDR3 length equals 15 residues.

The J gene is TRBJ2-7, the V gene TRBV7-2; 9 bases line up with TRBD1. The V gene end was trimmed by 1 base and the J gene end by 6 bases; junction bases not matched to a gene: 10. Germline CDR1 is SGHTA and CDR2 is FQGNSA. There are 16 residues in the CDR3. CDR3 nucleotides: TGTGCCAGCAGCTTAGTAATGGGGACAGGGTATTCCGAGCAGTACTTC. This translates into CASSLVMGTGYSEQYF. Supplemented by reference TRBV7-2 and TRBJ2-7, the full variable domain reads GAGVSQSPSNKVTEKGKDVELRCDPISGHTALYWYRQSLGQGLEFLIYFQGNSAPDKSGLPSDRFSAERTGGSVSTLTIQRTQQEDSAVYLCASSLVMGTGYSEQYFGPGTRLTVT.

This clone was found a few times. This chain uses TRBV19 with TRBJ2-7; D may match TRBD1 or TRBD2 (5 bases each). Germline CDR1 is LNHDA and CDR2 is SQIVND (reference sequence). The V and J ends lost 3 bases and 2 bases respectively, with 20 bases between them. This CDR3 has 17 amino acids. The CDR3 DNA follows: TGTGCCAGTAGTATCTGGGACGGTGGGTCCTCGGCCTACGAGCAGTACTTC. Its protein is CASSIWDGGSSAYEQYF.

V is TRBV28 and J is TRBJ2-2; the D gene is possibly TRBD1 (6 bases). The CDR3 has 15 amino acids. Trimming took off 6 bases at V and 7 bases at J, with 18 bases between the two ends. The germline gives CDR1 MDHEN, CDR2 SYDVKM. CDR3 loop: CASRLDDRFIGELFF. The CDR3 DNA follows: TGTGCCAGCAGACTTGACGACAGGTTTATCGGGGAGCTGTTTTTT.

The CDR3 sequence is CASSATSGTQYF. The CDR3 nucleotides are TGCGCCAGCAGCGCGACAAGCGGGACCCAGTACTTC. The V call is TRBV5-1, the J call TRBJ2-5; weak D call: TRBD2 (5 bases). Germline assignment: CDR1 SGHRS and CDR2 YFSETQ. Trimming took off 4 bases at V and 7 bases at J, with 11 bases between the two ends. The CDR3 has 12 amino acids.

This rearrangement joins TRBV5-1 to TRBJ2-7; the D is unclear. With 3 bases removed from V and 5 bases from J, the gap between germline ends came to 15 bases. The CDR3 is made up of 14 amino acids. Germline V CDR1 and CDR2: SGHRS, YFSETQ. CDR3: CASSSLAPPDEQYF. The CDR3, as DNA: TGCGCCAGCAGCTCGCTCGCCCCCCCGGACGAGCAGTACTTC. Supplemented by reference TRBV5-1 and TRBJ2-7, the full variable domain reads KAGVTQTPRYLIKTRGQQVTLSCSPISGHRSVSWYQQTPGQGLQFLFEYFSETQRNKGNFPGRFSGRQFSNSRSEMNVSTLELGDSALYLCASSSLAPPDEQYFGPGTRLTVT.

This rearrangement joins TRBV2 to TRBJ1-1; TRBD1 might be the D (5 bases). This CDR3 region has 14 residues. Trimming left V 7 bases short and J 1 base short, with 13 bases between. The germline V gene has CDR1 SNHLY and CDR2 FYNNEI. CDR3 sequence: CASITQGRNTEAFF. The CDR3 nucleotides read TGTGCCAGCATTACGCAGGGCCGGAACACTGAAGCTTTCTTT.

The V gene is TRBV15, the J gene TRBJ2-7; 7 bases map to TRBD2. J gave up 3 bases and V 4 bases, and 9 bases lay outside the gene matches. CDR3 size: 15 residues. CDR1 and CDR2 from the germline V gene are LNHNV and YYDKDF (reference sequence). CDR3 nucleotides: TGTGCCACCAGCAAGGGAACGGGGGGAGGCTACGAGCAGTACTTC. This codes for CATSKGTGGGYEQYF.

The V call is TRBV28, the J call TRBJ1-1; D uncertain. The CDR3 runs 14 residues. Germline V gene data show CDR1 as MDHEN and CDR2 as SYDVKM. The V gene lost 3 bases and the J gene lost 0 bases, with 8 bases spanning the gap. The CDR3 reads CASSFSDLNTEAFF. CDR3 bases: TGTGCCAGCAGTTTCAGCGACCTGAACACTGAAGCTTTCTTT.

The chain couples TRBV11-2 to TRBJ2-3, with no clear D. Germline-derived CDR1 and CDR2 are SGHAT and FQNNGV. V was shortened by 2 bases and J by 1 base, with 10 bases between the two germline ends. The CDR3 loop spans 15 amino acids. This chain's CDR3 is CASSLYVSGTDTQYF. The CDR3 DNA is TGTGCCAGCAGCTTATACGTCTCAGGCACAGATACGCAGTATTTT.

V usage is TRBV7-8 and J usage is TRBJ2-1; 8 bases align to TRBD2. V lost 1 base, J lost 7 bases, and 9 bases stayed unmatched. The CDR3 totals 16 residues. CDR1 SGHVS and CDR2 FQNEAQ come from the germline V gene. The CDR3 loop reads CASSLVTSGRRNEQFF. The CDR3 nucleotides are TGTGCCAGCAGCTTAGTCACGAGCGGGAGAAGGAATGAGCAGTTCTTC.

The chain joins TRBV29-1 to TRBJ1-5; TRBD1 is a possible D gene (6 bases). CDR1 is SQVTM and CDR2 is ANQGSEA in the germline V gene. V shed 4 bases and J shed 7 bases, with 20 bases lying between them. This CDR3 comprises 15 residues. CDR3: CSVGEGVGSRQPQHF. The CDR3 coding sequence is TGCAGCGTTGGAGAGGGGGTAGGGAGTAGGCAGCCCCAGCATTTT.

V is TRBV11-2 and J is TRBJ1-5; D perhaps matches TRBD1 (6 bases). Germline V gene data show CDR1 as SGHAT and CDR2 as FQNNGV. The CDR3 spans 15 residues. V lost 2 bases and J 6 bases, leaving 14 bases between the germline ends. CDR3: CASSLSGEASQPQHF. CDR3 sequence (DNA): TGTGCCAGCAGCTTATCAGGGGAGGCAAGTCAGCCCCAGCATTTT.

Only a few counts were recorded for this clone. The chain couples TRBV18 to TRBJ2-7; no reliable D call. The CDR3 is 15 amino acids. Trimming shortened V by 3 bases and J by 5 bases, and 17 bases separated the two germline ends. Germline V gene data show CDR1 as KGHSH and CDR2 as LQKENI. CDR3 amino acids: CASSPFRSSSDEQYF. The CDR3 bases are TGTGCCAGCTCACCCTTCAGGTCTTCGTCGGACGAGCAGTACTTC.

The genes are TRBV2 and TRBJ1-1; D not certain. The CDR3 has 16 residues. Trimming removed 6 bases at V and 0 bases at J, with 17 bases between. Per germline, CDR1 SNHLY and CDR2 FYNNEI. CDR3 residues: CASRAGGDRVNTEAFF. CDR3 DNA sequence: TGTGCCAGCAGGGCTGGCGGGGATCGGGTGAACACTGAAGCTTTCTTT.

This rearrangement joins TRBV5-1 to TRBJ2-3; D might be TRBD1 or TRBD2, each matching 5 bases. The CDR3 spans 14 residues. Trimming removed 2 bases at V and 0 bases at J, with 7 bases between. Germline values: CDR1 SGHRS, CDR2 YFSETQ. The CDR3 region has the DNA TGCGCCAGCAGCTTCGGGACCAGCACAGATACGCAGTATTTT. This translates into CASSFGTSTDTQYF.